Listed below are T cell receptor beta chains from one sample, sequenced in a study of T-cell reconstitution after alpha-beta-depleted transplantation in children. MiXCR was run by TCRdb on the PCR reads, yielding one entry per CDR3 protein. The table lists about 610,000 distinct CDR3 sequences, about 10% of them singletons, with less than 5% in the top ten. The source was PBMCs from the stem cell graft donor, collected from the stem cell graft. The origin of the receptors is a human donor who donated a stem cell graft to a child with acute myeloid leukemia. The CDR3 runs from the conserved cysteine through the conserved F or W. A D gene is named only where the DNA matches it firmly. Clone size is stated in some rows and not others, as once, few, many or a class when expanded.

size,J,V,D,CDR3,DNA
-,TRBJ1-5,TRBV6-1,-,CASIRGEGSSNQPQHF,TGTGCCAGCATCCGAGGGGAGGGATCTAGCAATCAGCCCCAGCATTTT
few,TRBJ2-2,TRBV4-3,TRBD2,CASSPVKGSAGMSGELFF,TGCGCCAGCAGCCCTGTCAAGGGCTCAGCGGGAATGTCCGGGGAGCTGTTTTTT
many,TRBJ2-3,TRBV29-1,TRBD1,CSVEDPRTGPDTQYF,TGCAGCGTTGAAGATCCCAGGACAGGGCCAGATACGCAGTATTTT
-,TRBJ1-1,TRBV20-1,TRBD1,CSARGTGQNTEAFF,TGCAGTGCTAGGGGGACAGGGCAGAACACTGAAGCTTTCTTT
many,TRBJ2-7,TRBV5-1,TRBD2,CASSSGAGGTLEQYF,TGCGCCAGCAGTTCTGGGGCGGGAGGGACTCTCGAGCAGTACTTC
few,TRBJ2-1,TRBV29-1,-,CSVGGAEDSYNEQFF,TGCAGCGTTGGGGGAGCGGAGGACTCCTACAATGAGCAGTTCTTC
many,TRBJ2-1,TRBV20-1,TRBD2,CSAGSGVDNEQFF,TGCAGTGCGGGTAGCGGGGTGGACAATGAGCAGTTCTTC
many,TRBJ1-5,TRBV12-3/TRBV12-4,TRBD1,CASTPGTGIQPQHF,TGTGCCAGCACCCCCGGGACAGGGATTCAGCCCCAGCATTTT
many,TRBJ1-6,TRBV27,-,CASSSGSSYNSPLHF,TGTGCCAGCAGTTCGGGTTCCAGCTATAATTCACCCCTCCACTTT
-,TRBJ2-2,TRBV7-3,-,CASNSWGVTGELFF,TGTGCCAGCAACTCTTGGGGGGTCACCGGGGAGCTGTTTTTT
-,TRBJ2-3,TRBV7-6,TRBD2,CASSLAGTSWMDTQYF,TGTGCCAGCAGCCTCGCCGGGACTAGCTGGATGGATACGCAGTATTTT
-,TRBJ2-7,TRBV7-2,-,CASSSSEGGKRGYEQYF,TGTGCCAGCAGTTCTTCCGAGGGGGGCAAGCGGGGCTACGAGCAGTACTTC
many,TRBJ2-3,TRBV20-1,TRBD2,CSARAKLAGVGDTQYF,TGCAGTGCTAGAGCCAAACTAGCGGGAGTTGGGGATACGCAGTATTTT
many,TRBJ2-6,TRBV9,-,CASSPPGTGANVLTF,TGTGCCAGCAGCCCCCCCGGTACTGGGGCCAACGTCCTGACTTTC
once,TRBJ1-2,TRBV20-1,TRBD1,CSAGIHRGVEGYTF,TGCAGTGCTGGAATCCACAGGGGAGTTGAAGGCTACACCTTC
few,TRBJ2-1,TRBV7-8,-,CASSGSYEQFF,TGTGCCAGCAGCGGTAGCTATGAGCAGTTCTTC
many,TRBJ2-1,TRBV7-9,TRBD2,CASSSSGTSVSYNEQFF,TGTGCCAGCAGCTCCTCCGGGACTAGCGTTTCCTACAATGAGCAGTTCTTC
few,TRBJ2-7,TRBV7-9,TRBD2,CASSSTGGAEYF,TGTGCCAGCAGCTCAACGGGGGGAGCGGAGTACTTC
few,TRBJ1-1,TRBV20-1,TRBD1,CSARAGGSTEAFF,TGCAGTGCTAGAGCAGGGGGGAGCACTGAAGCTTTCTTT
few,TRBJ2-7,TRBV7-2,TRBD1,CASSLIRTGAYEQYF,TGTGCCAGCAGCTTAATCCGGACAGGGGCCTACGAGCAGTACTTC
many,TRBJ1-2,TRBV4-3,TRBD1,CASSGRDRNYGYTF,TGCGCCAGCAGCGGTAGGGACAGAAACTATGGCTACACCTTC
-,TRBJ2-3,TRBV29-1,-,CSSGEDTQYF,TGCAGCTCAGGGGAAGATACGCAGTATTTT